The 9 T cell receptor beta chains below were found in one sample sequenced in a study of T cells in localized non-small cell lung cancer. Clones were read by immunoSEQ multiplex PCR, and TCRdb kept only the in-frame ones, dropping some. The top ten hold about 1.1% of the sample, which has tens of thousands of clones, 86% seen once. The sequencing used peripheral blood, collected before any cancer treatment. The receptors originated from a woman aged 40-69 years with stage I lung adenocarcinoma.

This clone showed up just once. The rearrangement uses TRBV4-1 and TRBJ2-5; TRBD2 might be the D (6 bases). The length of the CDR3 is 15 residues. The V gene's germline CDR1 is MGHRA and CDR2 YSYEKL. V shed 2 bases and J shed 0 bases, with 10 bases lying between them. CDR3 DNA sequence: TGCGCCAGCAGCCAATTGGGACTCTACCAAGAGACCCAGTACTTC. Encoded protein: CASSQLGLYQETQYF.

The chain joins TRBV7-2 to TRBJ2-1; no firm D call. The CDR3 sequence is 13 residues long. V was clipped by 2 bases and J by 8 bases, with 10 bases between them. Germline CDR1 is SGHTA and CDR2 is FQGNSA. The CDR3 spells CASSLSRLDEQFF. DNA for the CDR3: TGTGCCAGCAGCTTATCACGGCTGGATGAGCAGTTCTTC.

The J gene is TRBJ1-6, the V gene TRBV6-1; possible D gene TRBD1, 5 bases. Per germline, CDR1 MNHNS and CDR2 SASEGT. The CDR3 runs 13 residues. V lost 11 bases and J lost 10, with 18 bases in between. CDR3: CAARRDGGSPLHF. The CDR3 DNA reads as TGTGCCGCCCGCCGGGACGGCGGGTCACCCCTCCACTTT.

The rearrangement joins TRBV7-2 to TRBJ1-1, with 8 bases lining up with TRBD1. V trimming: 4 bases; J trimming: 5 bases; junction bases outside the gene matches: 6. The CDR3 is 14 amino acids. Germline CDR1 is SGHTA and CDR2 is FQGNSA. CDR3 loop: CASSSQGGTTEAFF. In nucleotides, the CDR3 is TGTGCCAGCAGCTCACAGGGGGGAACGACTGAAGCTTTCTTT.

The genes are TRBV7-9 and TRBJ1-2, with D possibly matching TRBD1 (5 bases). Germline CDR1 is SEHNR and CDR2 is FQNEAQ (reference sequence). The CDR3 spans 18 residues. V was trimmed by 5 bases and J by 3 bases, leaving 25 bases between them. The CDR3 coding sequence is TGTGCCAGCAGCCCCAAGCCCCGTCCAGGGCGCGACCACTATGGCTACACCTTC. This gives the protein CASSPKPRPGRDHYGYTF.

The chain links TRBV9 to TRBJ1-1; D not resolved. CDR1 is SGDLS and CDR2 is YYNGEE in the germline V gene. With 4 bases removed from V and 0 bases from J, the gap between germline ends came to 7 bases. The CDR3 is 13 amino acids. The CDR3 spells CASSFRVNTEAFF. Here the CDR3 DNA reads TGTGCCAGCAGCTTTAGGGTGAACACTGAAGCTTTCTTT.

CDR3 sequence reads: CASTIYVGNSPLHF. The CDR3 nucleotides read TGTGCCAGCACTATTTACGTGGGGAATTCACCCCTCCACTTT. The V call is TRBV27, the J call TRBJ1-6; D ambiguous. V gave up 7 bases and J gave up 7 bases, with 14 bases separating them. This CDR3 is built from 14 residues. Per the germline V gene, CDR1 is MNHEY and CDR2 is SMNVEV (reference sequence).

CDR3 sequence reads: CASSPGQGRNYGYTF. CDR3 nucleotide sequence: TGTGCCAGCAGCCCCGGACAGGGAAGAAACTATGGCTACACCTTC. V and J are TRBV5-6 and TRBJ1-2; 8 bases agree with TRBD1. This CDR3 has 15 residues. With V trimmed by 4 bases and J by 2 bases, 7 bases remained unmatched. Germline V gene sequence: CDR1 SGHDT, CDR2 YYEEEE. Full variable domain (rest looked up from reference TRBV5-6 and TRBJ1-2): DAGVTQSPTHLIKTRGQQVTLRCSPKSGHDTVSWYQQALGQGPQFIFQYYEEEERQRGNFPDRFSGHQFPNYSSELNVNALLLGDSALYLCASSPGQGRNYGYTFGSGTRLTVV.

The rearrangement joins TRBV7-8 to TRBJ2-1; 8 positions match TRBD2. Trimming at V came to 1 base and at J to 4 bases, leaving 3 bases not matched to a gene. The length of the CDR3 is 15 residues. Per the germline V gene, CDR1 is SGHVS and CDR2 is FQNEAQ. The CDR3 sequence: CASSLGGGPYNEQFF. In DNA, the CDR3 is TGTGCCAGCAGCTTAGGCGGGGGGCCGTACAATGAGCAGTTCTTC.